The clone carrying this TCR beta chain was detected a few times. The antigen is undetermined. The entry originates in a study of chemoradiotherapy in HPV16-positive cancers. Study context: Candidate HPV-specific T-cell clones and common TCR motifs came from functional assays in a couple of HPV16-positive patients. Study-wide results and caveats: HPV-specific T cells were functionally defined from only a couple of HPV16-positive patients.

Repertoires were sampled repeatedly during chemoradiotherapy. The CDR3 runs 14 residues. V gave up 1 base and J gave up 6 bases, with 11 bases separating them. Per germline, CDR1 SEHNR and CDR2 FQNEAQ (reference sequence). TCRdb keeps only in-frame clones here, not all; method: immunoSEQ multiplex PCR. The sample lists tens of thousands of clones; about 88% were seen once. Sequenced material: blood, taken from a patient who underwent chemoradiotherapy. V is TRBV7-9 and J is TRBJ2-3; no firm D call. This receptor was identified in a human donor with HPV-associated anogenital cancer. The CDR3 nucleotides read TGTGCCAGCAGCTTAGTATCGATGGGCGATACGCAGTATTTT. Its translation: CASSLVSMGDTQYF. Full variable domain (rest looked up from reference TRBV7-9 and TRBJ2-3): DTGVSQNPRHKITKRGQNVTFRCDPISEHNRLYWYRQTLGQGPEFLTYFQNEAQLEKSRLLSDRFSAERPKGSFSTLEIQRTEQGDSAMYLCASSLVSMGDTQYFGPGTRLTVL.